This paragraph reports one T cell receptor beta chain. CDR3 size: 12 residues. The ends were cut back, 6 bases at V and 1 base at J, with 9 bases in the middle. Germline CDR1 SQVTM, CDR2 ANQGSEA. The protocol was immunoSEQ multiplex PCR, while the TCRdb copy is restricted to in-frame clones and leaves out a portion. The sample includes about 160,000 clones, approximately 80% of them seen just once. The data originate from a study of blood T cell repertoires in COVID-19. The chain combines TRBV29-1 with TRBJ1-1; D not resolved. The sequenced sample consisted of peripheral blood. This receptor was identified in a woman between 35 and 50 years old with COVID-19, enrolled during active disease. CDR3 bases: TGCAGCGTGAGGGCCTCGAACACTGAAGCTTTCTTT. Protein sequence: CSVRASNTEAFF.